This entry is about one T cell receptor (beta chain). Its target is not known. Trimming stripped 2 bases from V and 4 bases from J, with 10 bases between. The CDR3 contains 14 residues. Germline assignment: CDR1 SGHTS and CDR2 YDEGEE. Profiling relied on immunoSEQ multiplex PCR, and the TCRdb table lists in-frame clones only, not all of them. The sample holds tens of thousands of clones; roughly four fifths are singletons and the top ten take roughly 3.5%. This entry is derived from a study of a mutant IDH1 vaccine in newly diagnosed glioma. Study at large: Patients in the study were vaccinated eight times, receiving shots in weeks 1, 3, 5, 7, 11, 15, 19 and 23. There were about 60% males and about 38% females among treated patients, whose mean age was approximately 38 years. Vaccines were begun 4-6 weeks after radiotherapy alone, or with temozolomide cycles. Study findings and constraints: The study observed vaccine-induced immune responses in 90% to 95% of patients.

Regarding time point: week 5, during vaccination. Each dose of the vaccine consisted of 300 ug of mutant IDH1 20-mer peptide, with topical imiquimod. This specimen was PBMCs, taken from a glioma patient whose treatment included an IDH1 peptide vaccine. The clonotype originates from a man aged 25-45 years with glioma. This sequence joins TRBV5-8 and TRBJ1-3; a possible D gene is TRBD1 (6 bases). The CDR3 sequence: CASSLRGNGNTIYF. For the CDR3, the DNA is TGTGCCAGCAGCTTAAGGGGGAACGGAAACACCATATATTTT.